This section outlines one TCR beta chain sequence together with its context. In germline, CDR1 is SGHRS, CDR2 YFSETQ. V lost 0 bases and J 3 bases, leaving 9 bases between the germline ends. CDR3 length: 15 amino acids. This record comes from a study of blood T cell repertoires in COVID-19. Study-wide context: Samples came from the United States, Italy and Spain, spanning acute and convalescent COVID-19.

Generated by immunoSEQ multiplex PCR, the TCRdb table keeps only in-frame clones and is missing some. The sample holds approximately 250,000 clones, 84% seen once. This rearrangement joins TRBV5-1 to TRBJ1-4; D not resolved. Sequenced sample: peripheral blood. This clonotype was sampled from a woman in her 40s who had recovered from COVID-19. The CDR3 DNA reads TGCGCCAGCAGCTTGGACGCGGAATCTAATGAAAAACTGTTTTTT. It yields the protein CASSLDAESNEKLFF.